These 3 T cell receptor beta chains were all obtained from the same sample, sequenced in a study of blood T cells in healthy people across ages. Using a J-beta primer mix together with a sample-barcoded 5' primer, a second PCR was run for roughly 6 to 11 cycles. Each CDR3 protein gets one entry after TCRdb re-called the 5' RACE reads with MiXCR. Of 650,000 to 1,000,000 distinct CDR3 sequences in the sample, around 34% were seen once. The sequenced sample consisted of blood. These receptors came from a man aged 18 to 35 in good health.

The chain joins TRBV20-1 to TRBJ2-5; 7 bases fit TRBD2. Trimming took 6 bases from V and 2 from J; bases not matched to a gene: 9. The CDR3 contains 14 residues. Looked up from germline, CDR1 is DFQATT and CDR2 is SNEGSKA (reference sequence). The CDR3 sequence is CSAYPGRGQETQYF. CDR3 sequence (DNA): TGCAGTGCCTACCCCGGGCGGGGGCAAGAGACCCAGTACTTC.

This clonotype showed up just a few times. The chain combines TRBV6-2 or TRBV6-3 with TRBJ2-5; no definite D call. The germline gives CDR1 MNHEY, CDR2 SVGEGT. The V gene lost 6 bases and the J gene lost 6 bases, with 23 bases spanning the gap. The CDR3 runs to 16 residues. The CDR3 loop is CASSPWIVRLGKTQYF. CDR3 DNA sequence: TGTGCCAGCAGCCCTTGGATTGTTAGGCTGGGCAAGACCCAGTACTTC.

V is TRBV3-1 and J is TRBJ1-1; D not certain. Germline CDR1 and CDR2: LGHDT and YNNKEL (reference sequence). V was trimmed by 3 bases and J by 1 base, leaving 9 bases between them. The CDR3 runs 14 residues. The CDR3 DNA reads TGTGCCAGCAGCCAGGGTCGCCCGAACACTGAAGCTTTCTTT. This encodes CASSQGRPNTEAFF.